The 8 T cell receptor beta chains listed next were all sequenced from one sample in a study of cytomegalovirus exposure and HLA in healthy donors. Measured with immunoSEQ multiplex PCR; TCRdb has only the in-frame clones, and not every one. The sample records some 70,000 clones, around four fifths being singletons. The specimen sequenced was PBMCs. The receptors derive from a man aged 25-45 years in good health and CMV-seronegative.

This clone appeared once. The V call is TRBV6-6, the J call TRBJ2-1, with D perhaps TRBD1 (6 bases). Germline V CDR1 and CDR2: MNHNY, SVGAGI (reference sequence). Trimming removed 6 bases at V and 7 bases at J, with 16 bases between. The CDR3 covers 14 residues. For the CDR3, the DNA is TGTGCCAGCAGCCCGAGGGGGAGAGTAAATGAGCAGTTCTTC. Translated, it gives CASSPRGRVNEQFF.

This clone was detected only a few times. The CDR3 coding sequence is TGTGCCTGGATTCCCGTTATGGCAGGCTCGGCCTACGAGCAGTACTTC. As protein: CAWIPVMAGSAYEQYF. This sequence joins TRBV30 and TRBJ2-7; D not resolved. The V gene's germline CDR1 is GTSNPN and CDR2 SVGIG (reference sequence). The CDR3 is 16 amino acids. V lost 4 bases to trimming and J lost 2 bases, with 21 bases between them.

The chain carries TRBV2 and TRBJ2-3, with 7 bases fitting TRBD2. Trimming at V came to 8 bases and at J to 3 bases, leaving 8 bases not matched to a gene. Germline V gene data show CDR1 as SNHLY and CDR2 as FYNNEI. CDR3 length: 14 amino acids. DNA for the CDR3: TGTGCCAGCCAACTAGCGACTAGGACAGATACGCAGTATTTT. Translating it yields CASQLATRTDTQYF.

Remarks on this clone: Other DNA sequences in the same sample also yield this CDR3. The genes are TRBV29-1 and TRBJ2-7; tentative D call: TRBD1 (6 bases). Looked up from germline, CDR1 is SQVTM and CDR2 is ANQGSEA. Trimming took 1 base from V and 5 from J, leaving 18 bases between them. The CDR3 sequence is 15 residues long. The CDR3 here is CSVEVPTRGRDEQYF. In DNA, the CDR3 is TGCAGCGTTGAAGTTCCCACCAGGGGTCGAGACGAGCAGTACTTC.

A single count supports this clone. This chain joins TRBV6-6 and TRBJ2-3; TRBD1 is a possible D gene (6 bases). The CDR3 length is 14 residues. Germline lookup yields CDR1 MNHNY and CDR2 SVGAGI (reference sequence). V lost 3 bases, J lost 2 bases, and 9 bases lay in between. In DNA form, the CDR3 reads TGTGCCAGCAGTTATCACAGGGCCACAGATACGCAGTATTTT. Amino acid sequence: CASSYHRATDTQYF.

In this sample, this clone turned up a few times. The chain joins TRBV6-1 to TRBJ1-6; perhaps TRBD1 as D (6 bases). Looked up from germline, CDR1 is MNHNS and CDR2 is SASEGT. Trimming took off 4 bases at V and 6 bases at J, with 10 bases between the two ends. The CDR3 consists of 14 residues. The CDR3 here is CASSGDIRNSPLHF. For the CDR3, the DNA is TGTGCCAGCAGTGGGGACATTCGTAATTCACCCCTCCACTTT.

This chain links TRBV5-6 with TRBJ2-5; tentative D call: TRBD2 (6 bases). Trimming pared 9 bases from V and 2 bases from J, leaving 14 bases between. CDR1 and CDR2 from the germline V gene are SGHDT and YYEEEE. There are 13 residues in the CDR3. For the CDR3, the DNA is TGTGCCATGGGTAGTGGGGGGCAAGAGACCCAGTACTTC. Encoded protein: CAMGSGGQETQYF. Complete variable domain (other parts from reference TRBV5-6 and TRBJ2-5): DAGVTQSPTHLIKTRGQQVTLRCSPKSGHDTVSWYQQALGQGPQFIFQYYEEEERQRGNFPDRFSGHQFPNYSSELNVNALLLGDSALYLCAMGSGGQETQYFGPGTRLLVL.

The chain employs TRBV5-1 and TRBJ2-1, with D possibly matching TRBD1 (5 bases). There are 16 residues in the CDR3. From germline, CDR1 is SGHRS and CDR2 YFSETQ. V was clipped by 0 bases and J by 4 bases, with 14 bases between them. CDR3 in amino acids: CASSLDGLGQYNEQFF. In DNA, the CDR3 is TGCGCCAGCAGCTTGGACGGGTTAGGACAATACAATGAGCAGTTCTTC.